Listed here is a single TCR beta chain. This specimen comes from a study of blood T cell repertoires in COVID-19. Generated by immunoSEQ multiplex PCR, the TCRdb table keeps only in-frame clones and is missing some. The sample contains fewer than 150,000 clones, roughly 80% of which appear only once. The CDR3 contains 15 residues. Germline CDR1 SEHNR, CDR2 FQNEAQ (reference sequence). Trimming removed 5 bases from V and 2 bases from J, with 15 bases in between. The TCR sequence derives from a man aged 25-40 years who had recovered from COVID-19. This chain links TRBV7-9 with TRBJ1-1, with unresolved D. The sample was PBMCs or T cells enriched from blood (not recorded which). The CDR3 DNA follows: TGTGCCAGCAGCGCCACGGGAGCTTTTAACACTGAAGCTTTCTTT. Its translation is CASSATGAFNTEAFF.